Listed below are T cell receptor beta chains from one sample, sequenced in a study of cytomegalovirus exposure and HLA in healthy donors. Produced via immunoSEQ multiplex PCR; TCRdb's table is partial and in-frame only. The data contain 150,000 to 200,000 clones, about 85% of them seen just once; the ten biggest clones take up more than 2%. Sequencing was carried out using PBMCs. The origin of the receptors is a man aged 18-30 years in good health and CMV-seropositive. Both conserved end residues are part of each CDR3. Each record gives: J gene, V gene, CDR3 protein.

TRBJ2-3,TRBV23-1,CASSQGTSLSTDTQYF
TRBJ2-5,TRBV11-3,CASSPGLWQETQYF
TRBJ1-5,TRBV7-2,CASSLTAGLKGNQPQHF
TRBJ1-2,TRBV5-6,CASSLRSAGNYGYTF
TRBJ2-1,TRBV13,CASSLLGQGRGGEQFF
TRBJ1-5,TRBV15,CATSRDLGANQPQHF
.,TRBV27,CASSPDRVDYEQYF
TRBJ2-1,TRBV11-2,CASRKRSPRGDGDEQFF
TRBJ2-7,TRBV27,CASSLKWDRGYEQYF
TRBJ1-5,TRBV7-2,CASSFSQISNQPQHF
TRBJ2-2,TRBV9,CASRGAGGNTGELFF
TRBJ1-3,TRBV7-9,CASSFGDRDGNTIYF
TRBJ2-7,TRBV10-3,CAIGLTGGEQYF
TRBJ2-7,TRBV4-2,CASSSDTRYEQYF
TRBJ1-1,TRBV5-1,CASSSRDSTNTEAFF
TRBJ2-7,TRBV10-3,CAISESDSPDVYEQYF
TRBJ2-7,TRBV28,CASSSTGTGSSYEQYF
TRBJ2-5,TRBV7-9,CASSPGLAEETQYF
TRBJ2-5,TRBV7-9,CASSFQEGRGQETQYF
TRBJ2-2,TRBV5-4,CASSSSLGANTGELFF
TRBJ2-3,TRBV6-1,CASRATGVGTDTQYF
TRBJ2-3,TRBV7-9,CASSQQLGLGTDTQYF
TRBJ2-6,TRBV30,CAWTGVRLQSGANGLTF
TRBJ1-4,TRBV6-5,CASSSRTRASEKLFF
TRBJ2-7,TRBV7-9,CASSLVLAYTYAEQYF
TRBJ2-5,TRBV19,CASSIGLAPQETQYF
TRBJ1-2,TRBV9,CASSSGQGAWGYTF
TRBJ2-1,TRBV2,CASSRDYGNEQFF
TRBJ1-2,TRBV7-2,CASSLAPQSEGYTF
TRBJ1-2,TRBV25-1,CASSRGLLGVGYTF
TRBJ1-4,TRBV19,CATHQGKGSYEKLFF
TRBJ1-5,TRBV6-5,CASSLQGMSNQPQHF
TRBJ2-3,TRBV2,CASSVFGTATDTQYF
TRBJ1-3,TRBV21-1,CASSKGAISGNTIYF
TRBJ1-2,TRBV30,CAWSRGYGYTF
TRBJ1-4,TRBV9,CASSVEQGGEKLFF
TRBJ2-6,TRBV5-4,CASSLGEALSGANGLTF
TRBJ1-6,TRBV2,CASSDVPPHLHF
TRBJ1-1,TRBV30,CAWTLQVWPNTEAFF
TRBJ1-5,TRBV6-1,CASSEISNQPQHF
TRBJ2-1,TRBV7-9,CASSLDGTGADEQFF
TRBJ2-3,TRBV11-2,CASILSDTQYF